The 13 T cell receptor beta chains below come from one sample, sequenced in a study of T cell responses to AZD1222 COVID-19 vaccine. Clones were read by immunoSEQ multiplex PCR, and TCRdb kept only the in-frame ones, dropping some. The data contain roughly 120,000 clones, 89% of them singletons. The sample consisted of peripheral blood, taken on day 0 of AZD1222 vaccination. The receptors shown here come from an adult in good health.

This chain connects TRBV18 to TRBJ2-6, with D maybe TRBD2 (5 bases). V lost 0 bases and J 0 bases, leaving 6 bases between the germline ends. This CDR3 is built from 16 residues. Germline V gives CDR1 KGHSH, CDR2 LQKENI. The CDR3 DNA sequence: TGTGCCAGCTCACCACCCACTAGCTCTGGGGCCAACGTCCTGACTTTC. This sequence encodes CASSPPTSSGANVLTF.

V is TRBV5-5 and J is TRBJ1-1; 8 nucleotides align to TRBD1. With V trimmed by 4 bases and J by 1 base, 6 bases remained unmatched. The CDR3 spans 15 residues. CDR1 is SGHKS, CDR2 YYEKEE, per germline (reference sequence). For the CDR3, the DNA is TGTGCCAGCAGCCCAAGACAGGGGTGGAACACTGAAGCTTTCTTT. It yields the protein CASSPRQGWNTEAFF.

The rearrangement joins TRBV3-1 (or the pseudogene TRBV3-2) to TRBJ1-3; TRBD1 might be the D (5 bases). Germline V gene data show CDR1 as LGHDT and CDR2 as YNNKEL (reference sequence). This CDR3 spans 15 amino acids. V was pared by 4 bases and J by 1 base, with 11 bases between. The CDR3 is CASSPFGGSGNTIYF. The DNA of the CDR3 is TGTGCCAGCAGCCCGTTCGGGGGATCTGGAAACACCATATATTTT.

This clone occurred once. The rearrangement uses TRBV28 and TRBJ1-2, with a tentative D call TRBD1 (6 bases). The V end lost 5 bases, the J end lost 0 bases, and 13 bases lay between the germline ends. Germline lookup yields CDR1 MDHEN and CDR2 SYDVKM. The CDR3 is made up of 15 amino acids. The CDR3 sequence: CASSVPRTANYGYTF. In nucleotides, the CDR3 is TGTGCCAGCAGTGTCCCTCGGACAGCTAACTATGGCTACACCTTC.

The chain joins TRBV7-3 to TRBJ2-7; D not resolved. The CDR3 has 11 amino acids. Germline-derived CDR1 and CDR2 are SGHTA and FQGTGA. V lost 2 bases, J lost 5 bases, and 4 bases lay in between. CDR3 loop: CASSLFHEQYF. CDR3 DNA sequence: TGTGCCAGCAGCTTATTCCACGAGCAGTACTTC.

This clone was recorded once. The chain recombines TRBV30 with TRBJ1-5; D perhaps matches TRBD1 (5 bases). The V gene lost 4 bases and the J gene lost 2 bases, with 9 bases spanning the gap. The CDR3 sequence is 13 residues long. Germline V gene lookup returns CDR1 GTSNPN and CDR2 SVGIG (reference sequence). The CDR3 DNA follows: TGTGCCTGGAATAGGGACGGCAATCAGCCCCAGCATTTT. Protein product: CAWNRDGNQPQHF.

The chain employs TRBV18 and TRBJ1-1; D call uncertain. With 2 bases removed from V and 1 base from J, the gap between germline ends came to 14 bases. CDR3 size: 16 residues. Looked up from germline, CDR1 is KGHSH and CDR2 is LQKENI. As DNA, the CDR3 is TGTGCCAGCTCACCAAGTGACGGACGGACGAACACTGAAGCTTTCTTT. Encoded protein: CASSPSDGRTNTEAFF. The full variable domain, its missing parts supplied by reference TRBV18 and TRBJ1-1, is NAGVMQNPRHLVRRRGQEARLRCSPMKGHSHVYWYRQLPEEGLKFMVYLQKENIIDESGMPKERFSAEFPKEGPSILRIQQVVRGDSAAYFCASSPSDGRTNTEAFFGQGTRLTVV.

The chain employs TRBV30 and TRBJ2-2; a possible D gene is TRBD2 (5 bases). The V end was cut by 2 bases, the J end by 0 bases, with 7 bases between. CDR3 length: 14 residues. CDR1 is GTSNPN and CDR2 is SVGIG in the germline V gene (reference sequence). Written as DNA, the CDR3 is TGTGCCTGGAGTCCCGGGGCGAACACCGGGGAGCTGTTTTTT. Translating gives CAWSPGANTGELFF.

CDR3 nucleotides: TGCGCCAGCGTGAGAGACAGCTACTATGACACTGAAGCTTTCTTT. It yields the protein CASVRDSYYDTEAFF. This chain uses TRBV10-2 with TRBJ1-1, with D perhaps TRBD1 (5 bases). Per the germline V gene, CDR1 is WSHSY and CDR2 is SAAADI. The length of the CDR3 is 15 residues. With 8 bases removed from V and 3 bases from J, the gap between germline ends came to 19 bases.

The V gene is TRBV4-1, the J gene TRBJ1-4; D not resolved. Trimming took 5 bases from V and 7 from J, leaving 14 bases between them. This CDR3 comprises 14 residues. From germline, CDR1 is MGHRA and CDR2 YSYEKL. Here the CDR3 reads CASSVRRAGEKLFF. Written as DNA, the CDR3 is TGCGCCAGCAGCGTGAGGAGAGCTGGTGAAAAACTGTTTTTT.

The chain joins TRBV3-1 (or the pseudogene TRBV3-2) to TRBJ1-3, with D possibly being TRBD1 (5 bases). This CDR3 has 17 amino acids. V lost 2 bases, J lost 7 bases, and 21 bases lay in between. The germline V gene has CDR1 LGHDT and CDR2 YNNKEL (reference sequence). The CDR3 reads CASSQTPGSQRGNTIYF. CDR3 DNA: TGTGCCAGCAGCCAAACACCGGGGAGCCAGAGGGGTAACACCATATATTTT.

The CDR3 loop reads CASSLPGQNTEAFF. The CDR3 bases are TGTGCCAGCTCACTGCCGGGACAGAACACTGAAGCTTTCTTT. The V and J genes are TRBV18 and TRBJ1-1; maybe TRBD1 (6 bases). The V and J ends lost 4 bases and 1 base respectively, with 10 bases between them. The V gene's germline CDR1 is KGHSH and CDR2 LQKENI. The CDR3 loop spans 14 amino acids. Full variable domain (missing parts from reference TRBV18 and TRBJ1-1): NAGVMQNPRHLVRRRGQEARLRCSPMKGHSHVYWYRQLPEEGLKFMVYLQKENIIDESGMPKERFSAEFPKEGPSILRIQQVVRGDSAAYFCASSLPGQNTEAFFGQGTRLTVV.

In this sample, this clone turned up a few times. This chain connects TRBV24-1 to TRBJ1-5; 11 bases match TRBD1. The germline gives CDR1 KGHDR, CDR2 SFDVKD. The CDR3 loop spans 17 amino acids. Losses at the gene ends were 5 bases for V and 7 bases for J; bases not matched to a gene: 12. This CDR3 reads CATSGRTGGASGQPQHF. The CDR3 nucleotides read TGTGCCACCAGTGGAAGGACAGGGGGCGCCTCAGGGCAGCCCCAGCATTTT.